The 7 T cell receptor beta chains reported below all come from one sample, sequenced in a study of glioma-infiltrating T cells. The iRepertoire nested amplicon-rescue multiplex PCR amplified TCR alpha and beta CDR3s from RNA. TCRdb analysed the multiplex PCR reads with MiXCR anew, one entry per CDR3 protein. The sample holds approximately 93,000 distinct CDR3 sequences, around 40% seen once. Input material: glioma tissue, nonneoplastic brain tissue, or PBMCs (not recorded which). The receptors come from a human donor with low-grade glioma or glioblastoma, undergoing nonglioma brain surgery, or in good health (not recorded which).

To note about this clonotype: This sequence may be a read error, since a much larger clone differs from it by one base. This chain uses TRBV7-6 with TRBJ2-5; a possible D gene is TRBD2 (5 bases). Germline V gene lookup returns CDR1 SGHVS and CDR2 FNYEAQ. V was clipped by 1 base and J by 5 bases, with 17 bases between them. CDR3 size: 16 residues. This chain's CDR3 is CASSLGICGSGETQYF. In DNA form, the CDR3 reads TGTGCCAGCAGCTTAGGTATCTGCGGCAGCGGCGAGACCCAGTACTTC.

V gene TRBV7-8 combines with J gene TRBJ2-1, with D maybe TRBD2 (5 bases). The CDR3 extends over 18 amino acids. The V end lost 0 bases, the J end lost 0 bases, and 15 bases lay between the germline ends. Looked up from germline, CDR1 is SGHVS and CDR2 is FQNEAQ. CDR3 sequence (DNA): TGTGCCAGCAGCTTAGCGGAGAGAGAGGGTAGCTCCTACAATGAGCAGTTCTTC. It encodes CASSLAEREGSSYNEQFF.

This clonotype was recorded at least ten times. The chain combines TRBV3-1 with TRBJ2-1; 8 nucleotides line up with TRBD2. The CDR3 totals 15 residues. Trimming at V came to 3 bases and at J to 4 bases, leaving 5 bases not matched to a gene. The V gene's germline CDR1 is LGHDT and CDR2 YNNKEL (reference sequence). For the CDR3, the DNA is TGTGCCAGCAGCCAGGGACTAGGTCTGTACAATGAGCAGTTCTTC. It is translated as CASSQGLGLYNEQFF.

This clonotype has ten or more counts. The CDR3 sequence: CAISEDLGSYNEQFF. The CDR3 region has the DNA TGTGCCATCAGTGAAGATCTCGGGTCCTACAATGAGCAGTTCTTC. V is TRBV10-3 and J is TRBJ2-1; D gene unclear. The germline CDR1 and CDR2 sequences are ENHRY and SYGVKD. The V end lost 3 bases, the J end lost 1 base, and 10 bases lay between the germline ends. The CDR3 has 15 residues.

Remarks on this clonotype: One end of the junction does not line up with germline, which may come from a read error. The chain has TRBV7-2 and TRBJ2-3; 8 bases agree with TRBD2. The CDR3 spans 13 residues. Germline CDR1 and CDR2: SGHTA and FQGNSA. The CDR3 DNA follows: TGTGCCAGAAGCTGGACTAGCACAGATAAGCAGTATTTT. Protein sequence: CARSWTSTDKQYF.

This clonotype was picked up many times. The chain combines TRBV11-2 with TRBJ1-1, with TRBD1 as a possible D gene (5 bases). The CDR3 sequence is 15 residues long. V was trimmed by 8 bases and J by 4 bases, leaving 20 bases between them. The germline V gene has CDR1 SGHAT and CDR2 FQNNGV. The CDR3 spells CASSIRGQGPTEAFF. In DNA, the CDR3 is TGTGCCAGCTCAATACGGGGCCAAGGGCCCACTGAAGCTTTCTTT.

The chain employs TRBV4-2 and TRBJ2-3, with TRBD2 identical over 8 bases. Germline V gene lookup returns CDR1 LGHNA and CDR2 YNFKEQ. V lost 1 base and J lost 3; bases outside the gene matches: 15. The CDR3 consists of 19 residues. DNA of the CDR3: TGTGCCAGCAGCCAAGGAACCCGACTAGCGAGAGATCATACAGATACGCAGTATTTT. It encodes CASSQGTRLARDHTDTQYF.